Listed below are T cell receptor beta chains from one sample, sequenced in a study of CD8 T cells in Susac syndrome. A single record per CDR3 protein comes from TCRdb applying MiXCR to the immunoSEQ multiplex PCR reads. This sample yields 160,000 or so distinct CDR3 sequences, of which about 95% are seen a single time; 0.16% belongs to the top ten. Sequencing was done on a sample of CD4+ T cells from PBMCs. The receptors originated from a human donor with Susac syndrome. CDR3s include the opening cysteine and the closing phenylalanine or tryptophan. Fields, in order: V gene, D gene, J gene, CDR3 protein. D genes are given only for firm matches.

TRBV14	NA	TRBJ1-6	CASSRRTPSGDNNSPLHF
TRBV7-3	NA	TRBJ2-2	CASSLIGTGELFF
TRBV9	TRBD1	TRBJ1-5	CASSDGTALRPQHF
TRBV20-1	NA	TRBJ2-3	CSVETSFQDTQYF
TRBV5-4	NA	TRBJ2-1	CASSPKRQSSYNEQFF
TRBV29-1	NA	TRBJ2-2	CSGRHSNTGELFF
TRBV7-9	TRBD2	TRBJ2-2	CASSLTGEGGELFF
TRBV20-1	TRBD1	TRBJ1-1	CSAMDRDGGMNTEAFF
TRBV10-2	NA	TRBJ2-7	CASHPPATYEQYF
TRBV6-2/TRBV6-3	NA	TRBJ1-5	CASSYEGGNQPQHF
TRBV12-3/TRBV12-4	TRBD1	TRBJ1-3	CASSFRTGGNTIYF
TRBV19	TRBD1	TRBJ1-2	CASTGQGADGYTF
TRBV20-1	TRBD1	TRBJ1-4	CSAREGQGELFF
TRBV3-1	NA	TRBJ2-6	CASSQPSGANVLTF
TRBV24-1	TRBD1	TRBJ1-1	CATLSPQGGNTEAFF
TRBV5-1	TRBD2	TRBJ2-5	CASSLTSSGKETQYF
TRBV25-1	TRBD1	TRBJ1-2	CASSDHGTAYGYTF
TRBV15	NA	TRBJ2-5	CATSRDMGGQETQYF
TRBV21-1	NA	TRBJ1-1	CASKGRTGRLGVWDTEAFF
TRBV3-1	NA	TRBJ1-1	CASSQRGAADTEAFF
TRBV6-6	NA	TRBJ1-4	CASSYVGSGEKLFF
TRBV5-1	TRBD2	TRBJ2-7	CASSLAPSGVYEQYF
TRBV5-1	NA	TRBJ1-2	CASSLSGGSYGYTF
TRBV29-1	NA	TRBJ2-6	CSVEVRQSSGANVLTF
TRBV29-1	TRBD1	TRBJ2-1	CSVAMGQGNNEQFF